The rows below give T cell receptor beta chains drawn from one sample of a study of PD-1 blockade in classical Hodgkin lymphoma. TCRdb's table, derived via immunoSEQ multiplex PCR, lists solely in-frame clones and lacks some. Of approximately 20,000 clones in the sample, roughly 94% were seen once. Material: peripheral blood mononuclear cells (PBMCs). These receptors came from a human donor with classical Hodgkin lymphoma. Both conserved end residues are part of each CDR3. Fields, in order: J gene, D gene, clone size, V gene, CDR3 protein, CDR3 DNA. The D gene is left open where the match is weak. A clone size is listed for some rows: how often the clone was seen (once, few, many), or a class if it is expanded.

TRBJ1-1	.	.	TRBV6-6	CASTFSDTPNTEAFF	TGTGCCAGCACTTTTTCGGACACGCCGAACACTGAAGCTTTCTTT
TRBJ2-7	TRBD2	.	TRBV11-3	CASSQGTSGGAPHEQYF	TGTGCCAGCAGCCAAGGGACTAGCGGGGGGGCCCCCCACGAGCAGTACTTC
TRBJ2-7	.	once	TRBV27	CASRTQGGSPYEQYF	TGTGCCAGCAGAACCCAGGGAGGTAGTCCCTACGAGCAGTACTTC
TRBJ1-4	.	.	TRBV7-9	CASSLAPTRNEKLFF	TGTGCCAGCAGCTTAGCGCCGACAAGAAATGAAAAACTGTTTTTT
TRBJ2-5	.	.	TRBV9	CASSVLAEQETQYF	TGTGCCAGCAGCGTATTGGCGGAGCAAGAGACCCAGTACTTC
TRBJ2-1	TRBD1	.	TRBV10-1	CASSESGTGVREQFF	TGCGCCAGCAGTGAGTCGGGGACAGGGGTTCGTGAGCAGTTCTTC
TRBJ1-2	TRBD1	.	TRBV7-8	CASSLRSRGQGAPNYGYTF	TGTGCCAGCAGCTTAAGGTCTAGGGGACAGGGCGCCCCTAACTATGGCTACACCTTC
TRBJ2-3	.	.	TRBV11-2	CASSLLNLPTDTQYF	TGTGCCAGCAGCCTCCTTAATTTGCCCACAGATACGCAGTATTTT
TRBJ2-5	TRBD2	.	TRBV19	CASSKTSGASGETQYF	TGTGCCAGTAGTAAGACTAGCGGGGCCTCAGGGGAGACCCAGTACTTC
TRBJ1-2	.	.	TRBV7-9	CASSFSRHNNYGYTF	TGTGCCAGCAGCTTCAGCAGACACAATAACTATGGCTACACCTTC
TRBJ1-5	.	few	TRBV7-2	CASSLVGIQPQHF	TGTGCCAGCAGCTTAGTGGGGATACAGCCCCAGCATTTT
TRBJ1-4	TRBD1	once	TRBV27	CASSRGGTGWQTNEKLFF	TGTGCCAGCAGCCGCGGAGGGACAGGGTGGCAAACTAATGAAAAACTGTTTTTT
TRBJ2-5	TRBD2	.	TRBV4-1	CASSQERSLAGSQETQYF	TGCGCCAGCAGCCAAGAACGAAGCCTAGCGGGGAGCCAAGAGACCCAGTACTTC
TRBJ2-7	.	.	TRBV28	CASTGDKPSEQYF	TGTGCCAGCACCGGGGACAAGCCGAGCGAGCAGTACTTC
TRBJ1-5	.	.	TRBV21-1	CARVPGIINQPQHF	TGTGCCAGGGTACCCGGGATAATAAATCAGCCCCAGCATTTT
TRBJ2-2	TRBD1	.	TRBV5-1	CASSSGQTTGELFF	TGCGCCAGCAGCTCGGGACAGACAACCGGGGAGCTGTTTTTT
TRBJ2-1	TRBD2	.	TRBV10-3	CAISPSGGADEQFF	TGTGCCATCAGTCCTAGCGGGGGGGCGGATGAGCAGTTCTTC
TRBJ2-3	TRBD1	.	TRBV19	CASSNDREDTQYF	TGTGCCAGTAGTAACGACAGGGAGGATACGCAGTATTTT
TRBJ2-3	.	.	TRBV30	CAWTPWRDTQYF	TGTGCCTGGACGCCGTGGAGGGATACGCAGTATTTT
TRBJ2-7	.	.	TRBV11-2	CASSLAGRDGRYEQYF	TGTGCCAGCAGCTTAGCGGGGCGGGACGGTCGCTACGAGCAGTACTTC
TRBJ2-7	.	.	TRBV6-1	CASSESGPLDLYEQYF	TGTGCCAGCAGTGAAAGCGGGCCCCTCGACCTCTACGAGCAGTACTTC
TRBJ1-2	TRBD1	.	TRBV7-9	CASSFPTGQNNYGYTF	TGTGCCAGCAGCTTTCCGACAGGGCAGAATAACTATGGCTACACCTTC
TRBJ2-7	TRBD2	.	TRBV27	CASSRHSGGTSYEQYF	TGTGCCAGCAGCCGCCATAGCGGGGGGACCTCCTACGAGCAGTACTTC
TRBJ2-7	.	.	TRBV7-2	CASRLAYEQYF	TGTGCCAGCAGGCTAGCCTACGAGCAGTACTTC
TRBJ1-1	.	.	TRBV19	CASSISEVNTEAFF	TGTGCCAGTAGTATCTCGGAAGTGAACACTGAAGCTTTCTTT
TRBJ1-1	.	.	TRBV6-5	CASHRSLWSGEAFF	TGTGCCAGTCACAGGTCACTGTGGAGTGGTGAAGCTTTCTTT
TRBJ2-3	.	.	TRBV11-2	CASSLDGGDTDTQYF	TGTGCCAGCAGCTTAGACGGTGGAGACACAGATACGCAGTATTTT
TRBJ2-1	.	.	TRBV6-4	CASSDSLEGPRDEQFF	TGTGCCAGCAGTGACTCACTGGAGGGGCCTCGGGATGAGCAGTTCTTC
TRBJ2-4	.	.	TRBV21-1	CASSKKPEGTKNIQYF	TGTGCCAGCAGCAAGAAACCTGAGGGAACCAAAAACATTCAGTACTTC
TRBJ2-1	.	.	TRBV6-5	CASSYGRPRKNNEQFF	TGTGCCAGCAGTTATGGGAGACCACGAAAGAACAATGAGCAGTTCTTC
TRBJ1-2	.	.	TRBV19	CASSIDPDDYGYTF	TGTGCCAGTAGTATAGATCCCGATGACTATGGCTACACCTTC
TRBJ2-7	.	.	TRBV10-2	CASSPAATYEQYF	TGCGCCAGCAGTCCGGCGGCGACCTACGAGCAGTACTTC
TRBJ1-2	.	.	TRBV7-2	CASSLAGGHLAGYGYTF	TGTGCCAGCAGCTTAGCCGGGGGACATCTCGCGGGCTATGGCTACACCTTC
TRBJ2-2	.	.	TRBV5-4	CASSPGGREIGELFF	TGTGCCAGCAGCCCCGGCGGTAGGGAAATCGGGGAGCTGTTTTTT
TRBJ2-7	.	.	TRBV23-1	CAHRRYTRYEQYF	TGCGCCCATAGGCGCTACACCCGCTACGAGCAGTACTTC
TRBJ2-3	TRBD2	.	TRBV11-2	CASSPPASGGVTQYF	TGTGCCAGCAGCCCTCCGGCTAGCGGGGGGGTCACGCAGTATTTT
TRBJ2-3	.	.	TRBV19	CASRIRALADTQYF	TGTGCCAGTAGGATCCGGGCCCTAGCAGATACGCAGTATTTT
TRBJ2-2	.	.	TRBV9	CASRTQAAGELFF	TGTGCCAGCAGAACACAGGCGGCGGGGGAGCTGTTTTTT
TRBJ2-1	.	.	TRBV7-9	CASSYDRRKTYNEQFF	TGTGCCAGCAGCTATGACAGGCGTAAAACCTACAATGAGCAGTTCTTC
TRBJ2-2	.	.	TRBV29-1	CSVHSFGELFF	TGCAGCGTTCATTCCTTCGGGGAGCTGTTTTTT
TRBJ1-2	.	.	TRBV15	CATSRDGGTNYGYTF	TGTGCCACCAGCAGAGATGGGGGGACTAACTATGGCTACACCTTC